These T cell receptor beta chains were read from a single sample in a study of blood T cell repertoires in COVID-19. Produced via immunoSEQ multiplex PCR; TCRdb's table is partial and in-frame only. The sample lists roughly 360,000 clones; more than 70% were seen once. Sequencing was performed on PBMCs or T cells enriched from blood (not recorded which). The receptors originated from a man aged 25 to 45 who had recovered from COVID-19. Both conserved end residues are part of each CDR3. Size values are once, few and many counts, or a class for expanded clones, and some rows have none.

v_gene	abundance	len	CDR3aa
TRBV10-3	-	14	CAISEGNPRGEQYF
TRBV9	-	15	CASSPGTGVNYGYTF
TRBV19	-	15	CASSIPGAGKTEAFF
TRBV2	-	15	CASSEGGLRGETQYF
TRBV7-9	-	18	CASSPDRGNLLGTDTQYF
TRBV11-1	-	14	CASSFEVANSPLHF
TRBV2	-	14	CASSVQGGADTQYF
TRBV19	few	15	CASSSGQGMNTEAFF
TRBV2	-	16	CASSYGLAGAEETQYF
TRBV1	-	15	CTSSGTGDLCGGYTF
TRBV11-2	-	16	CASSRQDRNSPDTQYF
TRBV27	-	13	CASSLLGTDTQYF
TRBV27	few	12	CASRPWGGEAFF
TRBV3-1/TRBV3-2	-	15	CASSPGQGAFNEQFF
TRBV9	-	18	CASSVEGVLGAANEKLFF
TRBV4-2	-	15	CASSQETFMNTEAFF
TRBV30	once	16	CAWSPSDRVGGNTIYF
TRBV7-7	-	16	CASSLARGAAYNEQFF
TRBV5-1	-	17	CASSWGWTGEVNTEAFF
TRBV12-3/TRBV12-4	few	13	CASSHETGLKLFF
TRBV6-2/TRBV6-3	-	16	CASSYSTTATNEKLFF
TRBV9	-	13	CASSVEGHETQYF
TRBV11-2	-	15	CASTSLPGQGNEQFF
TRBV11-3	-	14	CASSAGGAGETQYF
TRBV6-4	once	18	CASAPRGSGVITYNEQFF
TRBV18	-	14	CASSPGQSNYGYTF
TRBV9	-	13	CASSSPAGNTIYF
TRBV2	-	15	CASTGASTGSYGYTF
TRBV7-2	-	16	CASSLGRGFSGNTIYF
TRBV6-5	-	16	CASSYTMTSGDETQYF
TRBV5-4	once	14	CASSSELAEKTQYF
TRBV30	-	15	CAWRERTANNYGYTF
TRBV5-5	-	18	CASSFPTSGGAYSNEQFF
TRBV7-6	-	16	CASSFFRGPLGNEQFF
TRBV30	-	13	CAWSRRLQETQYF
TRBV11-2	-	17	CASSLTASGGLPYEQYF
TRBV12-3/TRBV12-4	-	13	CASRPTDLSPLHF